This entry concerns a single TCR beta chain. No antigen is known for it. The same CDR3 also results from other DNA sequences found in this sample. This specimen belongs to a study of cytomegalovirus exposure and HLA in healthy donors. General observations from the study: With further analysis later on, most CMV-associated TCR beta chains appeared HLA-restricted. Reportedly, TCR beta sequences accurately predicted HLA-A and HLA-B alleles in most subjects. In a later analysis, HLA-C alleles had the fewest associated TCRs, DRB1 alleles the most.

Looked up from germline, CDR1 is SGDLS and CDR2 is YYNGEE. This CDR3 spans 15 amino acids. V lost 3 bases to trimming and J lost 0 bases; unmatched junction nucleotides: 0. 60 Vbeta and 13 Jbeta primers were used in PCR. Some clones are missing from TCRdb's copy, which holds only in-frame ones; the method was immunoSEQ multiplex PCR. Of about 130,000 clones in the sample, over 70% were seen once. This receptor was obtained from a woman in her forties or fifties in good health and CMV-seronegative. The source material was PBMCs. V is TRBV9 and J is TRBJ2-1, with 10 positions matching TRBD2. The CDR3 bases are TGTGCCAGCAGCGCTAGCGGGAGCTCCTACAATGAGCAGTTCTTC. Translated: CASSASGSSYNEQFF.